This TCR beta chain was retrieved from a study of shared clonotypes between healthy human individuals. Across the whole study: CD4 naive and memory got three plates each, CD8 naive two, CD8 memory one.

Recent acute infections and vaccinations were absent in the healthy HIV-negative adult donors. A CD45RA+ naive subset and a CD45RA-negative memory subset were split from CD4+ cells. The test was conducted at deep level. Here immunoSEQ multiplex PCR was the method, and the copy in TCRdb shows in-frame clones only, minus some. In the table there are roughly 2.2 million clones, around 93% of which are singletons. From germline, CDR1 is SGHRS and CDR2 YFSETQ. V lost 4 bases to trimming and J lost 3 bases; unmatched junction nucleotides: 10. The CDR3 extends over 15 amino acids. The chain recombines TRBV5-1 with TRBJ2-7; 7 nucleotides agree with TRBD2. The clonotype originates from a man between 18 and 35 years old in good health. Some clones in this sample may be carry-over from other donors' samples. Material: naive CD4+ T cells from PBMCs. The subset is: CD45RA+ positively selected. CDR3 residues: CASSGSREGYYEQYF. The DNA of the CDR3 is TGCGCCAGCAGCGGGTCGAGGGAGGGATACTACGAGCAGTACTTC. The entire variable domain, with the rest obtained from reference TRBV5-1 and TRBJ2-7, is as follows: KAGVTQTPRYLIKTRGQQVTLSCSPISGHRSVSWYQQTPGQGLQFLFEYFSETQRNKGNFPGRFSGRQFSNSRSEMNVSTLELGDSALYLCASSGSREGYYEQYFGPGTRLTVT.